Presented here are 8 T cell receptor beta chains from one specimen sequenced in a study of blood T cell repertoires in COVID-19. Repertoires were generated with immunoSEQ multiplex PCR, while TCRdb's copy carries only in-frame clones and drops some. The sample holds a few hundred thousand clones, around 92% seen once. Sequenced material: peripheral blood. These receptors came from a young woman with COVID-19, enrolled during active disease.

As regards this clone: The identical CDR3 is also encoded by other nucleotide sequences in the sample. The chain is built from TRBV19 and TRBJ1-1; TRBD1 matches 7 bases. The CDR3 is 14 residues long. Germline V lookup: CDR1 LNHDA, CDR2 SQIVND (reference sequence). V shed 3 bases and J 0 bases; nucleotides not matched to a gene: 1. Here the CDR3 reads CASSIRGMNTEAFF. The CDR3 DNA is TGTGCCAGTAGTATCAGGGGGATGAACACTGAAGCTTTCTTT.

This sequence joins TRBV3-1 (or the pseudogene TRBV3-2) and TRBJ2-3; unclear D gene. Looked up from germline, CDR1 is LGHDT and CDR2 is YNNKEL (reference sequence). Trimming stripped 0 bases from V and 4 bases from J, with 5 bases between. This CDR3 comprises 13 residues. The CDR3 DNA sequence: TGTGCCAGCAGCCAAGAAATAGCAGATACGCAGTATTTT. This sequence encodes CASSQEIADTQYF.

The chain employs TRBV7-9 and TRBJ2-1, with D maybe TRBD1 (5 bases). The CDR3 has 14 residues. Trimming removed 4 bases at V and 3 bases at J, with 10 bases between. The germline CDR1 and CDR2 sequences are SEHNR and FQNEAQ (reference sequence). The CDR3 loop is CASSSPGHYNEQFF. The CDR3 nucleotides are TGTGCCAGCAGCTCCCCCGGACACTACAATGAGCAGTTCTTC.

The chain combines TRBV6-2 or TRBV6-3 with TRBJ2-7; D uncertain. Germline lookup yields CDR1 MNHEY and CDR2 SVGEGT. The CDR3 contains 16 residues. The V end lost 0 bases, the J end lost 2 bases, and 14 bases lay between the germline ends. The CDR3 region is CASSYSLRIVTYEQYF. The CDR3 DNA follows: TGTGCCAGCAGTTACTCCCTTCGTATCGTTACCTACGAGCAGTACTTC.

The rearrangement uses TRBV24-1 and TRBJ1-4; maybe TRBD1 (5 bases). CDR1 KGHDR and CDR2 SFDVKD come from the germline V gene. This CDR3 region has 15 residues. The V end lost 2 bases, the J end lost 5 bases, and 11 bases lay between the germline ends. CDR3 sequence (DNA): TGTGCCACCAGTGATTCCCAGGGAAAAAATGAAAAACTGTTTTTT. It encodes CATSDSQGKNEKLFF.

The V call is TRBV6-5, the J call TRBJ2-1; 10 bases agree with TRBD2. After removal of 5 bases from V and 5 bases from J, the junction contained 6 bases not matched to a gene. The CDR3 has 15 residues. From germline, CDR1 is MNHEY and CDR2 SVGAGI. Written as DNA, the CDR3 is TGTGCCAGCAGTAGCTTAGCGGGGGGAAACAATGAGCAGTTCTTC. Amino acids: CASSSLAGGNNEQFF.

CDR3 nucleotide sequence: TGTGCCAGCAGCCCCGGACGGGCGGCAGGGAATTCACCCCTCCACTTT. This sequence encodes CASSPGRAAGNSPLHF. The rearrangement links TRBV7-6 to TRBJ1-6, with D tentatively TRBD1 (5 bases). Germline lookup yields CDR1 SGHVS and CDR2 FNYEAQ. The CDR3 sequence is 16 residues long. With 5 bases removed from V and 7 bases from J, the gap between germline ends came to 18 bases. Full variable domain (remainder filled in from reference TRBV7-6 and TRBJ1-6): GAGVSQSPRYKVTKRGQDVALRCDPISGHVSLYWYRQALGQGPEFLTYFNYEAQQDKSGLPNDRFSAERPEGSISTLTIQRTEQRDSAMYRCASSPGRAAGNSPLHFGNGTRLTVT.

The chain is built from TRBV29-1 and TRBJ2-7, with 7 positions matching TRBD1. The CDR3 extends over 11 amino acids. Trimming cost V 6 bases and J 4 bases; bases outside gene matches: 3. Per germline, CDR1 SQVTM and CDR2 ANQGSEA. In DNA form, the CDR3 reads TGCAGCGTGAAGGACAGGTACGAGCAGTACGTC. This gives the protein CSVKDRYEQYV.